This TCR beta chain originates from a study of blood T cell repertoires in COVID-19. The overall study: Whether acute or convalescent, the COVID-19 samples came from the United States, Italy and Spain. The cDNA or gDNA used as material had been derived from T cells, B-cell-depleted T cells, or PBMCs.

Libraries were prepared by immunoSEQ multiplex PCR; TCRdb keeps only in-frame clonotypes and omits some of them. The sample has roughly 35,000 clones; about 88% are singletons. Germline V CDR1 and CDR2: LGHNA, YSLEER. V was shortened by 1 base and J by 4 bases, with 14 bases between the two germline ends. This CDR3 contains 15 residues. This clone was found once. The TCR was taken from a man aged 55 to 70 with active COVID-19. The sequenced sample was peripheral blood. This chain connects TRBV4-3 to TRBJ2-7, with TRBD1 as a possible D gene (5 bases). The CDR3 coding sequence is TGCGCCAGCAGCCAAGGTCTGGGGCACCTTTACGAGCAGTACTTC. Its protein is CASSQGLGHLYEQYF.